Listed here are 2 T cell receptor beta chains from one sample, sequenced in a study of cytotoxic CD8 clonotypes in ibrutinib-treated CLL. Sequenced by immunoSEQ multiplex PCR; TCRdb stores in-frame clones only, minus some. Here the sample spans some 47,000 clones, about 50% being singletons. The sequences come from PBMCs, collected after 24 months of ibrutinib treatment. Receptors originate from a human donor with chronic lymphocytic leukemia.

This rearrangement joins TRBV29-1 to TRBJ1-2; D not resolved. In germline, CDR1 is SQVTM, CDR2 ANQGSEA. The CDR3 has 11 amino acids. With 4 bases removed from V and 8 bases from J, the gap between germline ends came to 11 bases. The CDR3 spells CSVAGIGGYTF. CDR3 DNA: TGCAGCGTTGCGGGGATTGGAGGCTACACCTTC.

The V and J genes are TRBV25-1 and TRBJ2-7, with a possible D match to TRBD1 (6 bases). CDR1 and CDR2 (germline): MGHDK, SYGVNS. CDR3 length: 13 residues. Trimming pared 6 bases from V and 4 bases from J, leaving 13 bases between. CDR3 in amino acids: CASSRGQIYEQYF. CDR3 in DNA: TGTGCCAGCAGCCGTGGACAGATATACGAGCAGTACTTC.